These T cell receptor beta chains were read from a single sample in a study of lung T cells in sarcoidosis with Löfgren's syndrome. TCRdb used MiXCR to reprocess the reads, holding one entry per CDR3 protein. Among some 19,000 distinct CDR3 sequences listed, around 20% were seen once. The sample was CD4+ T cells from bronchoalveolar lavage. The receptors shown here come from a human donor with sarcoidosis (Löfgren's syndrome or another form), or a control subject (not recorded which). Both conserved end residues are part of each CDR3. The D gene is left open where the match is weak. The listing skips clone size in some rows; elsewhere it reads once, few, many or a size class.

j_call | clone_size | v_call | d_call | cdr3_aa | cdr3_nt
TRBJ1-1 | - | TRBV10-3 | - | CAISEQGMNTEAFF | TGTGCCATCAGTGAGCAGGGGATGAACACTGAAGCTTTCTTT
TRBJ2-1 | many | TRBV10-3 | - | CATGQYNEQFF | TGTGCCACCGGACAGTACAATGAGCAGTTCTTC
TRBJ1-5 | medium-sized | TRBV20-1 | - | CSARDFPGNQPQHF | TGCAGTGCTAGAGATTTCCCAGGGAATCAGCCCCAGCATTTT
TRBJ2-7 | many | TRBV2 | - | CASCGDSYEQYF | TGTGCCAGCTGTGGGGACTCCTACGAGCAGTACTTC
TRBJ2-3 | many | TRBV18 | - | CASSGRSIGTDTQYF | TGTGCCAGCTCCGGCAGAAGTATAGGCACAGATACGCAGTATTTT
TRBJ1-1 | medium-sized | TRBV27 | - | CASSLRAINTEAFF | TGTGCCAGCAGTTTAAGGGCCATCAACACTGAAGCTTTCTTT
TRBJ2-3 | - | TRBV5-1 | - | CASSGRGSNTQYF | TGCGCCAGCAGCGGCAGGGGTTCGAATACGCAGTATTTT
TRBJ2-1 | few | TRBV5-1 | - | CASSLGDGDEQFF | TGCGCCAGCAGCTTGGGGGACGGTGATGAGCAGTTCTTC
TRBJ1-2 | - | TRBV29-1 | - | CSGEYVSGYTF | TGCAGCGGGGAGTATGTCAGCGGCTACACCTTC
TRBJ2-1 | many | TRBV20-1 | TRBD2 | CSAGGLAGGYNEQFF | TGCAGCGCGGGGGGGTTAGCGGGAGGATACAATGAGCAGTTCTTC
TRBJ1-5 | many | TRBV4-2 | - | CASSQDTDNQPQHF | TGTGCCAGCAGCCAAGATACTGACAATCAGCCCCAGCATTTT
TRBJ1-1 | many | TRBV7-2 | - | CASSLQGRAEAFF | TGTGCCAGCAGCTTACAGGGCAGGGCTGAAGCTTTCTTT
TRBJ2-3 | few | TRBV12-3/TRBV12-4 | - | CASSLIDRTDTQYF | TGTGCCAGCAGTTTAATCGACCGGACAGATACGCAGTATTTT
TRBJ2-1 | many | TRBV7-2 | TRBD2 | CASSFSGTNPNEQFF | TGTGCCAGCAGCTTCTCCGGGACTAACCCCAATGAGCAGTTCTTC
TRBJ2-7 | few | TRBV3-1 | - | CASSQGGQVTSYEQYF | TGTGCCAGCAGCCAAGGGGGACAAGTAACATCCTACGAGCAGTACTTC
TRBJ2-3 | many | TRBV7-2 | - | CASSIGQTDTQYF | TGTGCCAGCAGCATTGGACAGACAGATACGCAGTATTTT
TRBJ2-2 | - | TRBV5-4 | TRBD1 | CASTFDRANTGELFF | TGTGCCAGCACCTTTGACAGGGCGAACACCGGGGAGCTGTTTTTT
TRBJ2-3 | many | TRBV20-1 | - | CSARDSEGEADTQYF | TGCAGTGCTAGAGATTCCGAGGGAGAGGCCGATACGCAGTATTTT
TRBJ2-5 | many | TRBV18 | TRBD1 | CASSPSGGETQYF | TGTGCCAGCTCACCATCAGGGGGAGAGACCCAGTACTTC
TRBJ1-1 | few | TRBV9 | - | CASSVDLNTEAFF | TGTGCCAGCAGCGTAGACTTGAACACTGAAGCTTTCTTT
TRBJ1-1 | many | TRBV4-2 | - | CASSQVDRENTEAFF | TGTGCCAGCAGCCAAGTCGACAGAGAGAACACTGAAGCTTTCTTT
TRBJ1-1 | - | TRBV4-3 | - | CASSQVWGVNTEAFF | TGCGCCAGCAGCCAGGTCTGGGGTGTGAACACTGAAGCTTTCTTT
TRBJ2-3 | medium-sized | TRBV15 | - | CATSRDGQGEDTQYF | TGTGCCACCAGCAGAGATGGGCAGGGTGAAGATACGCAGTATTTT
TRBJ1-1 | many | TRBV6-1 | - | CASSPDTGMAFF | TGTGCCAGCAGTCCTGACACGGGGATGGCTTTCTTT
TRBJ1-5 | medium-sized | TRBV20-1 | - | CSASRTEQPQHF | TGCAGTGCTAGCCGGACAGAACAGCCCCAGCATTTT
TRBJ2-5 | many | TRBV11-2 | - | CASSSIGRDTAKETQYF | TGTGCCAGCAGCTCGATTGGTCGGGACACCGCAAAAGAGACCCAGTACTTC
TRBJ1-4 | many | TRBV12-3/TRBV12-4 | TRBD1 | CASSARGSEKLFF | TGTGCCAGCAGTGCCAGGGGGAGTGAAAAACTGTTTTTT
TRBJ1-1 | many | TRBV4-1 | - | CASSQRVDKNTEAFF | TGCGCCAGCAGCCAAAGGGTCGACAAGAACACTGAAGCTTTCTTT